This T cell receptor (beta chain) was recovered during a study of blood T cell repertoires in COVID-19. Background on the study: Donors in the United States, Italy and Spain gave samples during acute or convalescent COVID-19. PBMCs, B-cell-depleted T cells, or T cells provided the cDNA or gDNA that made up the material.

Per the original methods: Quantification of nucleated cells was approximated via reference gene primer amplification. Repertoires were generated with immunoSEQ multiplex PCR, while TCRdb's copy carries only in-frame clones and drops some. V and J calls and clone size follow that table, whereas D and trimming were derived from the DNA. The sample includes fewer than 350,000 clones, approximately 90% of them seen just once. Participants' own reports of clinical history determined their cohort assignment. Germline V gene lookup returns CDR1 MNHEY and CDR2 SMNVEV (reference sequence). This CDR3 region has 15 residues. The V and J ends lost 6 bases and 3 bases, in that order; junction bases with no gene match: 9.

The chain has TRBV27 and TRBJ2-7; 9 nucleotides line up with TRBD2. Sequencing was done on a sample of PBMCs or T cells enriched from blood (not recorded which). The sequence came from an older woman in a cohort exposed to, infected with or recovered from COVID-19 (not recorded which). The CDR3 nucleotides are TGTGCCAGCAGCCTAGGGACTAGCCCGTACTACGAGCAGTACTTC. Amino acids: CASSLGTSPYYEQYF.